This T cell receptor beta chain was sequenced in a study of identical twins. MiXCR, applied by TCRdb to the 5' RACE reads, yields one record per CDR3 protein. The data contain just under 650,000 distinct CDR3 sequences, 7.1% of them singletons. This clonotype occurred many times. This sample also belongs to another study, concerning yellow fever vaccine responses in identical twins.

The material sequenced was PBMCs. The sequence came from a woman aged 18-29 years in good health.

CDR3 loop: CSARARSSNTGELFF. The CDR3, as DNA: TGCAGTGCTAGAGCAAGGTCCTCGAACACCGGGGAGCTGTTTTTT. This chain joins TRBV20-1 and TRBJ2-2; no firm D call. This CDR3 comprises 15 residues. The V and J ends lost 1 base and 0 bases respectively, with 9 bases between them. The germline V gene encodes CDR1 DFQATT and CDR2 SNEGSKA (reference sequence).